The 11 T cell receptor beta chains below all came from one sample that was sequenced in a study of early T cells in non-severe SARS-CoV-2 infection. TCRdb processed the 5' RACE reads anew with MiXCR; each CDR3 protein has one entry. The data contain 68,000 or so distinct CDR3 sequences, approximately 10% of them seen just once; the ten biggest clones take up 5.5% to 7%. Sequenced sample: whole blood. The source is an adult who was a healthcare worker with PCR-confirmed SARS-CoV-2 infection or an uninfected control (not recorded which).

The chain employs TRBV12-3 or TRBV12-4 and TRBJ2-3; tentative D call: TRBD2 (6 bases). The CDR3 length is 14 residues. V was cut by 7 bases and J by 9 bases, with 20 bases left in between. In DNA, the CDR3 is TGTGCCAGCATCGAAACCCCGGAGGGAAAAACGCAGTATTTT. Translated, it gives CASIETPEGKTQYF.

The table lists this clonotype with a few counts. The gene calls are TRBV9 and TRBJ2-7; D gene unclear. V lost 3 bases and J lost 1, with 11 bases in between. The CDR3 sequence is 14 residues long. Germline CDR1 reads SGDLS; CDR2 reads YYNGEE. The CDR3 here is CASSATLSSYEQYF. CDR3 DNA sequence: TGTGCCAGCAGCGCTACCCTGTCGTCCTACGAGCAGTACTTC.

This clonotype has just a few counts. This chain joins TRBV7-6 and TRBJ2-7; 9 nucleotides match TRBD2. V lost 5 bases and J lost 5; bases outside the gene matches: 10. Germline V gene data show CDR1 as SGHVS and CDR2 as FNYEAQ. The CDR3 is 15 amino acids. CDR3 amino acids: CASSPPGVAGDEQYF. CDR3 DNA sequence: TGTGCCAGCAGCCCTCCCGGGGTAGCGGGAGACGAGCAGTACTTC.

This clonotype has at least ten counts. DNA for the CDR3: TGTGCCAGCAGCTTAGTCGGAACAACTAATGAAAAACTGTTTTTT. Protein: CASSLVGTTNEKLFF. The chain links TRBV7-9 to TRBJ1-4; no clear D. Germline loops: CDR1 SEHNR, CDR2 FQNEAQ (reference sequence). The CDR3 runs to 15 residues. Trimming took 1 base from V and 0 from J, leaving 6 bases between them.

Many counts were recorded for this clonotype. The chain has TRBV7-2 and TRBJ2-7; D gene ambiguous. CDR1 is SGHTA, CDR2 FQGNSA, per germline. The V end lost 3 bases, the J end lost 2 bases, and 14 bases lay between the germline ends. The CDR3 sequence is 15 residues long. The CDR3, as DNA: TGTGCCAGCAGCTTTTCCAGCTCTCCCACCTACGAGCAGTACTTC. It yields the protein CASSFSSSPTYEQYF.

This chain uses TRBV12-3 or TRBV12-4 with TRBJ2-1; D is perhaps TRBD2 (6 bases). V was pared by 10 bases and J by 12 bases, with 28 bases between. CDR3 length: 15 residues. The CDR3 coding sequence is TGTGCCACCAAACAAAGGGAGGCTCCCCAGAGTTGGCAGTTCTTC. This sequence encodes CATKQREAPQSWQFF.

This clonotype was seen repeatedly, ten times or more. J is TRBJ1-6 and V is TRBV5-1; D uncertain. The germline V gene encodes CDR1 SGHRS and CDR2 YFSETQ. The CDR3 runs 13 residues. With 0 bases removed from V and 6 bases from J, the gap between germline ends came to 4 bases. This CDR3 is CASSLDPNSPLHF. CDR3 nucleotides: TGCGCCAGCAGCTTGGATCCTAATTCACCCCTCCACTTT.

By share of the sample, this clonotype is medium-sized. The gene calls are TRBV28 and TRBJ2-4, with 10 bases that match TRBD2. There are 18 residues in the CDR3. Germline loops: CDR1 MDHEN, CDR2 SYDVKM. V shed 6 bases, J shed 3 bases, and the junction held 14 bases outside the gene matches. Written as DNA, the CDR3 is TGTGCCAGCAGCCCCCCTAGCGGGAGTACGGGTTTCAAAAACATTCAGTACTTC. Translating gives CASSPPSGSTGFKNIQYF.

The chain joins TRBV7-2 to TRBJ2-3; D might be TRBD2 (5 bases). Trimming removed 1 base at V and 4 bases at J, with 9 bases between. Germline lookup yields CDR1 SGHTA and CDR2 FQGNSA. The CDR3 totals 14 residues. CDR3 nucleotide sequence: TGTGCCAGCAGCTTAGTAAGCGGAGCAGATACGCAGTATTTT. Amino acid sequence: CASSLVSGADTQYF.

This clonotype was detected many times. The rearrangement uses TRBV12-3 or TRBV12-4 and TRBJ1-6; tentatively, D is TRBD1 (5 bases). The CDR3 length is 14 residues. Trimming removed 2 bases from V and 8 bases from J, with 10 bases in between. The CDR3 reads CASSLLKGDSPLHF. The CDR3 DNA follows: TGTGCCAGCAGTTTACTGAAAGGGGATTCACCCCTCCACTTT.

The rearrangement links TRBV6-2 or TRBV6-3 to TRBJ2-3; 12 bases match TRBD2. V dropped 5 bases and J dropped 3; count of bases not matched to a gene: 6. This CDR3 has 16 amino acids. Germline V gene data show CDR1 as MNHEY and CDR2 as SVGEGT. The CDR3 region is CASSRASGRGTDTQYF. The DNA of the CDR3 is TGTGCCAGCAGTAGAGCTAGCGGGAGGGGAACAGATACGCAGTATTTT.